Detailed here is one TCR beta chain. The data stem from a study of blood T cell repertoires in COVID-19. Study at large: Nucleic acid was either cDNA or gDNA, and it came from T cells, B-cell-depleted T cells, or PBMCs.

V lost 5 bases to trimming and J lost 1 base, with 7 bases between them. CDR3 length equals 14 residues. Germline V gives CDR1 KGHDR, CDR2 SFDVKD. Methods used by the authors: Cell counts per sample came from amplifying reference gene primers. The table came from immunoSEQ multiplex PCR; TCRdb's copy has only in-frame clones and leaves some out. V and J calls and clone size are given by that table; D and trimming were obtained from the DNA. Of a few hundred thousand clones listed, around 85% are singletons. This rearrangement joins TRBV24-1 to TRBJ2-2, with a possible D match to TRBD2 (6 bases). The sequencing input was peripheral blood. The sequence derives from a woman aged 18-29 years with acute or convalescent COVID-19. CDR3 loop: CATSGTMNTGELFF. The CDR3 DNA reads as TGTGCCACCAGTGGGACTATGAACACCGGGGAGCTGTTTTTT.